This TCR beta chain was captured in a study of cytomegalovirus exposure and HLA in healthy donors. PCR primers comprised 60 Vbeta and 13 Jbeta primers. Repertoires were generated with immunoSEQ multiplex PCR, while TCRdb's copy carries only in-frame clones and drops some. The table has some 270,000 clones, around 90% seen once; the top ten hold less than 2%. CDR1 and CDR2 from the germline V gene are SGHRS and YFSETQ. V was pared by 9 bases and J by 2 bases, with 14 bases between. This CDR3 contains 13 residues. This clonotype was sampled from a girl aged 2 to 9 in good health and CMV-seronegative. The rearrangement links TRBV5-1 to TRBJ1-2; D is unclear. The specimen was PBMCs. The CDR3: CATRGELNYGYTF. CDR3 coding DNA: TGCGCCACCAGAGGAGAGCTGAACTATGGCTACACCTTC.